This T cell receptor beta chain was captured by sequencing in a study of OX40 agonist ivuxolimab in advanced cancers. Overall study context: From about 20 to 80 years was the age range, with a mean of about 54 years, and 65% to 90% were male.

The germline V gene has CDR1 SGHDT and CDR2 YYEEEE. Trimming removed 0 bases from V and 9 bases from J, with 13 bases in between. This CDR3 has 15 amino acids. This clone was detected only once. The repertoire was sequenced with immunoSEQ multiplex PCR; TCRdb's copy has only in-frame clones and lacks some. The sample includes about 35,000 clones, approximately 88% seen only once; the top ten take 12%. The sample was CD4+ or CD8+ T cells sorted from blood, taken in a trial of the OX40 agonist ivuxolimab. This sequence joins TRBV5-6 and TRBJ1-6; TRBD1 is a possible D gene (5 bases). This receptor was taken from an adult with an advanced solid tumor such as melanoma, head and neck, liver or kidney cancer. The CDR3, as DNA: TGTGCCAGCAGCTTGGATGGGACCGGGGTTTCACCCCTCCACTTT. Translated, it gives CASSLDGTGVSPLHF.